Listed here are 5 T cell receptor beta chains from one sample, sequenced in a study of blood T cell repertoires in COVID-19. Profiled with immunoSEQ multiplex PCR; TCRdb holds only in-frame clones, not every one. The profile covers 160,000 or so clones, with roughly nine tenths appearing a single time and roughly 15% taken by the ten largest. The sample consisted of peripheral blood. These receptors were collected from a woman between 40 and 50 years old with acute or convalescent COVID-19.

The CDR3 spells CASIDVGGYYEQYF. The CDR3 DNA reads as TGTGCCAGCATCGACGTCGGGGGGTACTACGAGCAGTACTTC. V is TRBV6-5 and J is TRBJ2-7, with 7 bases identical to TRBD2. CDR1 MNHEY and CDR2 SVGAGI come from the germline V gene. The CDR3 has 14 residues. V shed 7 bases, J shed 3 bases, and the junction held 9 bases outside the gene matches.

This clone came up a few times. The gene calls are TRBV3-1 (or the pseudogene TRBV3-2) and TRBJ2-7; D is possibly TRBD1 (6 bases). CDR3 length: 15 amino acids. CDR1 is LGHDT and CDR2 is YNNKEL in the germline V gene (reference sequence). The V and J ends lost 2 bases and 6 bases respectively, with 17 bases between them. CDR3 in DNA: TGTGCCAGCAGCCAAAACTGGGGTGGGGGCTTCGAGCAGTACTTC. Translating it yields CASSQNWGGGFEQYF.

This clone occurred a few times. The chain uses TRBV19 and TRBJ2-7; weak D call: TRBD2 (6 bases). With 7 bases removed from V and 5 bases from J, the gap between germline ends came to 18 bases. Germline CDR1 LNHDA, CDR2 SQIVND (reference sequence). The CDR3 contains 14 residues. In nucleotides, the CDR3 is TGTGCCAGTACGGACGGGAGCGATGGGAACGAGCAGTACTTC. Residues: CASTDGSDGNEQYF. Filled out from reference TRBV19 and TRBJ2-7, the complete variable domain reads DGGITQSPKYLFRKEGQNVTLSCEQNLNHDAMYWYRQDPGQGLRLIYYSQIVNDFQKGDIAEGYSVSREKKESFPLTVTSAQKNPTAFYLCASTDGSDGNEQYFGPGTRLTVT.

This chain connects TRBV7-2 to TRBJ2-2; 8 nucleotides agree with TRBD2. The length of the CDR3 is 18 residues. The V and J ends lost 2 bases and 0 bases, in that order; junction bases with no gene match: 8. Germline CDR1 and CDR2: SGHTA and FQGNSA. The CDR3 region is CASSLPLPGGPNTGELFF. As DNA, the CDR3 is TGTGCCAGCAGCTTACCCTTGCCGGGAGGGCCGAACACCGGGGAGCTGTTTTTT. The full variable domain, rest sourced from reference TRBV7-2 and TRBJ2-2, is GAGVSQSPSNKVTEKGKDVELRCDPISGHTALYWYRQSLGQGLEFLIYFQGNSAPDKSGLPSDRFSAERTGGSVSTLTIQRTQQEDSAVYLCASSLPLPGGPNTGELFFGEGSRLTVL.

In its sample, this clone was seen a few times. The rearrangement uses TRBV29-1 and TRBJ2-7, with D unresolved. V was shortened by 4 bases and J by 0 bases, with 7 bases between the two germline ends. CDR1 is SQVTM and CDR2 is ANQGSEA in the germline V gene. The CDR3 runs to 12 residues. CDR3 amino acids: CSVGASSYEQYF. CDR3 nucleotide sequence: TGCAGCGTTGGCGCGAGCTCCTACGAGCAGTACTTC.